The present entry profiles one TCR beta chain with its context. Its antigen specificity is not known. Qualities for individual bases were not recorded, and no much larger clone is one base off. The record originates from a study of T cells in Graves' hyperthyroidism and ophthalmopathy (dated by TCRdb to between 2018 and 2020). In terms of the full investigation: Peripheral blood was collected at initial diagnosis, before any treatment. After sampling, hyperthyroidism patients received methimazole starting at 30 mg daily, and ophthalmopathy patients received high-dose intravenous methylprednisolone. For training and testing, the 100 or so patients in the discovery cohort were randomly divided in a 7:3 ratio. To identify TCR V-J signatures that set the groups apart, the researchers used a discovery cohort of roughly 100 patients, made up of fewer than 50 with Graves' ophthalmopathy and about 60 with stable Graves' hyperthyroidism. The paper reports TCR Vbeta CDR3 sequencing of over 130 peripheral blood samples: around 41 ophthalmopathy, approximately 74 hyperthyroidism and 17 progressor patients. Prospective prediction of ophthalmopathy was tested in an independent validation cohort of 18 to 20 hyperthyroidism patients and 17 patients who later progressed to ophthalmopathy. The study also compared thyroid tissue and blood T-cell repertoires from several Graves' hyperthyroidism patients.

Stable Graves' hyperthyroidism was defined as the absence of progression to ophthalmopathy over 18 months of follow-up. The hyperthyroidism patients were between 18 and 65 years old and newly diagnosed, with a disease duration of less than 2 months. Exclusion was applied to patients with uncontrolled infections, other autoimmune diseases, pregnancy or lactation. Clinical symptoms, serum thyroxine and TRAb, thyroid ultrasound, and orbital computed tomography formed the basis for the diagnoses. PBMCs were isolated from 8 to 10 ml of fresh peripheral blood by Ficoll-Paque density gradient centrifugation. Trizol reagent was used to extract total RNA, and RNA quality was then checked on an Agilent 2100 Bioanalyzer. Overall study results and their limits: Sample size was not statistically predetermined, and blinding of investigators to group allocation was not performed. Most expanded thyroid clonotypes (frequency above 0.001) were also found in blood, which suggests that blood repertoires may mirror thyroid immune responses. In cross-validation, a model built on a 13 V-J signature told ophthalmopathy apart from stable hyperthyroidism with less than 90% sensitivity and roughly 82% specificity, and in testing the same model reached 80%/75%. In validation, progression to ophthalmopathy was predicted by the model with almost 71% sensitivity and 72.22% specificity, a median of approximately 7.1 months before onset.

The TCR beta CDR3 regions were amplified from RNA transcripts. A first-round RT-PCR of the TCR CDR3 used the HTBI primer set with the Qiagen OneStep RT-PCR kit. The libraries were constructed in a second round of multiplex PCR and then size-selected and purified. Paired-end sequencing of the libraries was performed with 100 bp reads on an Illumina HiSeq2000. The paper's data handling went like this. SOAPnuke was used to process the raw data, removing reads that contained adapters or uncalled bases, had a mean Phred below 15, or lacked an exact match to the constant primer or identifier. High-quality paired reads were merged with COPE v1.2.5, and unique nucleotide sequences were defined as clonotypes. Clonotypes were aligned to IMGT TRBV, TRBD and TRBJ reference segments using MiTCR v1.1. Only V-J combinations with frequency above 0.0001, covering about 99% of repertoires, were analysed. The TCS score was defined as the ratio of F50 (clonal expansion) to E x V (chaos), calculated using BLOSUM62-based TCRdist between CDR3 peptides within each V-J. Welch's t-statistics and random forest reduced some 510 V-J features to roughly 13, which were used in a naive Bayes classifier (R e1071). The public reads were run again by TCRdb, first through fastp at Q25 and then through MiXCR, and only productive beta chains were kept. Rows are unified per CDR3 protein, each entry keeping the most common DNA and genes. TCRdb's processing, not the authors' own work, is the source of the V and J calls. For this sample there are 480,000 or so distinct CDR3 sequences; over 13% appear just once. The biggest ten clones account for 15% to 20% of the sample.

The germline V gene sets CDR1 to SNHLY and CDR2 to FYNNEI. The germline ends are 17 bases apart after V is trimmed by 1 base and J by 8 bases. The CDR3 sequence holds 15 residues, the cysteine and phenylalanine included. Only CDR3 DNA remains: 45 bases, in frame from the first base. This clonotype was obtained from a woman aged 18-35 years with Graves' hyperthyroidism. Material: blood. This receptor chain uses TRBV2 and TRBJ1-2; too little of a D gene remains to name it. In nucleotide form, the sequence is TGTGCCAGCAGTGAAGGGGCCAGGCGAAGAGAAGGCTACACCTTC. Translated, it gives CASSEGARRREGYTF.